The sequence of this T cell receptor (beta chain) was determined in a study of blood T cell repertoires in COVID-19. Study information: Sites in the United States, Italy and Spain provided acute and convalescent COVID-19 samples. T cells, B-cell-depleted T cells, or PBMCs provided the cDNA or gDNA that served as material.

The repertoire was sequenced with immunoSEQ multiplex PCR; TCRdb's copy has only in-frame clones and lacks some. The sample records fewer than 35,000 clones, 85% to 90% being singletons. The length of the CDR3 is 13 residues. Germline V gene data show CDR1 as MNHEY and CDR2 as SVGAGI. Trimming cost V 8 bases and J 3 bases; bases outside gene matches: 7. The sequence was collected from a human donor in a cohort sampled during active COVID-19. The specimen was peripheral blood. V and J are TRBV6-5 and TRBJ2-7; 7 positions match TRBD1. The CDR3 loop reads CASRGQAHYEQYF. The DNA for the CDR3 is TGTGCCAGCCGCGGACAGGCCCACTACGAGCAGTACTTC.